Presented here are 30 T cell receptor beta chains from one specimen sequenced in a study of spatial heterogeneity in lung cancer. The time point is: sample taken at primary tumor resection. Each CDR3 protein gets one entry after TCRdb re-called the 5' RACE reads with MiXCR. The table lists around 89,000 distinct CDR3 sequences, roughly 12% of them singletons, with roughly 41% in the top ten. Sequencing used PBMCs, obtained at surgery. These receptors all come from a male donor with early-stage non-small cell lung cancer.

This clonotype was observed at least ten times. The gene calls are TRBV4-3 and TRBJ2-3, with TRBD2 matching 9 bases. The CDR3 is 17 residues long. Germline CDR1 and CDR2: LGHNA and YSLEER. The junction had 8 bases not matched to a gene; V was cut back by 0 bases and J by 4 bases. As DNA, the CDR3 is TGCGCCAGCAGCCAAGATTCGGCTAGCGGGGACGCAGATACGCAGTATTTT. Its protein is CASSQDSASGDADTQYF.

The chain uses TRBV6-1 and TRBJ1-2, with no clear D. The germline V and J ends were trimmed by 0 bases and 4 bases, with 9 bases remaining between them. CDR3 length: 14 amino acids. The germline CDR1 and CDR2 sequences are MNHNS and SASEGT. CDR3 DNA sequence: TGTGCCAGCAGTGAAGCGCGCGGACCCTATGGCTACACCTTC. It encodes CASSEARGPYGYTF.

This clonotype occurred many times. The chain combines TRBV24-1 with TRBJ2-1; 10 positions match TRBD2. Germline CDR1 and CDR2: KGHDR and SFDVKD. CDR3 size: 18 residues. V dropped 0 bases and J dropped 8; count of bases not matched to a gene: 12. DNA of the CDR3: TGTGCCACCAGTGATTTGGGGGGGGCGGCTAGCGGGAGCCATGAGCAGTTCTTC. Encoded protein: CATSDLGGAASGSHEQFF.

This clonotype was counted between two and nine times. This sequence joins TRBV7-2 and TRBJ2-7; 14 bases are shared with TRBD2. CDR3 length: 15 residues. J was trimmed by 2 bases and V by 7 bases; bases with no gene match: 4. The germline gives CDR1 SGHTA, CDR2 FQGNSA. The CDR3 sequence: CASNRLAGGPYEQYF. Here the CDR3 DNA reads TGTGCCAGCAACAGACTAGCGGGAGGGCCCTACGAGCAGTACTTC. Drawing the rest from reference TRBV7-2 and TRBJ2-7, the complete variable domain is GAGVSQSPSNKVTEKGKDVELRCDPISGHTALYWYRQSLGQGLEFLIYFQGNSAPDKSGLPSDRFSAERTGGSVSTLTIQRTQQEDSAVYLCASNRLAGGPYEQYFGPGTRLTVT.

This clonotype turned up a few times. The rearrangement links TRBV5-1 to TRBJ1-2, with a possible D match to TRBD1 (6 bases). The V and J ends lost 4 bases and 7 bases respectively, with 17 bases between them. The CDR3 runs to 14 residues. The germline gives CDR1 SGHRS, CDR2 YFSETQ. The CDR3 DNA follows: TGCGCCAGCAGCCGGCCGGAGGCAGGGGCTGGCTACACCTTC. This sequence encodes CASSRPEAGAGYTF.

This clonotype was recorded at least ten times. The gene calls are TRBV6-2 or TRBV6-3 and TRBJ1-1, with D possibly being TRBD1 (5 bases). Germline loops: CDR1 MNHEY, CDR2 SVGEGT. V was pared by 1 base and J by 1 base, with 10 bases between. CDR3 length: 15 residues. The CDR3 reads CASSYFPQGNTEAFF. The CDR3 nucleotides are TGTGCCAGCAGTTACTTCCCCCAGGGGAACACTGAAGCTTTCTTT.

V gene TRBV28 combines with J gene TRBJ2-1; a weak D match, TRBD2 (5 bases). V was clipped by 5 bases and J by 6 bases, with 14 bases between them. Germline V gene lookup returns CDR1 MDHEN and CDR2 SYDVKM. There are 14 residues in the CDR3. The CDR3 sequence is CASSPLGGRNEQFF. CDR3 in DNA: TGTGCCAGCAGTCCTCTAGGCGGGCGCAATGAGCAGTTCTTC.

This clonotype was observed a few times. This could be a read error, since a much larger clone is one nucleotide away. The chain employs TRBV29-1 and TRBJ1-2, with unresolved D. The V end lost 4 bases, the J end lost 6 bases, and 18 bases lay between the germline ends. The germline CDR1 and CDR2 sequences are SQVTM and ANQGSEA. The CDR3 contains 14 residues. CDR3 sequence (DNA): TGCAGCGTTGCCTGCGGACTTAACGAGAATGGCTACACCTTC. Amino acid sequence: CSVACGLNENGYTF.

In this sample, this clonotype turned up a few times. V and J are TRBV5-5 and TRBJ2-2; TRBD1 matches 8 bases. This CDR3 has 15 residues. The V and J ends lost 2 bases and 8 bases, in that order; junction bases with no gene match: 8. Germline V gives CDR1 SGHKS, CDR2 YYEKEE (reference sequence). The CDR3 nucleotides are TGTGCCAGCAGCTTCCCGCTCAGGGGGCCTGGGGAGCTGTTTTTT. The encoded protein is CASSFPLRGPGELFF. The full variable domain, with the rest looked up from reference TRBV5-5 and TRBJ2-2, is DAGVTQSPTHLIKTRGQQVTLRCSPISGHKSVSWYQQVLGQGPQFIFQYYEKEERGRGNFPDRFSARQFPNYSSELNVNALLLGDSALYLCASSFPLRGPGELFFGEGSRLTVL.

The V gene is TRBV10-1, the J gene TRBJ2-1; 9 nucleotides align to TRBD2. Germline V lookup: CDR1 WNHNN, CDR2 SYGVQD (reference sequence). After removal of 0 bases from V and 0 bases from J, the junction contained 6 bases not matched to a gene. The CDR3 extends over 18 amino acids. CDR3 nucleotide sequence: TGCGCCAGCAGTGAGTCTGTTGGACTAGCGCCCTCCTACAATGAGCAGTTCTTC. Protein sequence: CASSESVGLAPSYNEQFF.

This clonotype occurred a few times. The rearrangement uses TRBV5-1 and TRBJ2-1, with 9 bases matching TRBD2. This CDR3 has 15 amino acids. The germline gives CDR1 SGHRS, CDR2 YFSETQ. The V gene end was trimmed by 7 bases and the J gene end by 3 bases; junction bases not matched to a gene: 8. In DNA, the CDR3 is TGCGCCAGCTACCCGACTAGCGGATTCTACAATGAGCAGTTCTTC. It codes for CASYPTSGFYNEQFF. The complete variable domain, with remaining parts taken from reference TRBV5-1 and TRBJ2-1, reads KAGVTQTPRYLIKTRGQQVTLSCSPISGHRSVSWYQQTPGQGLQFLFEYFSETQRNKGNFPGRFSGRQFSNSRSEMNVSTLELGDSALYLCASYPTSGFYNEQFFGPGTRLTVL.

This clonotype was observed at least ten times. The chain joins TRBV10-3 to TRBJ2-7; D is perhaps TRBD2 (6 bases). This CDR3 has 12 residues. The germline gives CDR1 ENHRY, CDR2 SYGVKD. V was cut by 3 bases and J by 3 bases, with 6 bases left in between. CDR3 sequence: CAISDGGYEQYF. CDR3 nucleotide sequence: TGTGCCATCAGTGACGGGGGCTACGAGCAGTACTTC.

Many counts were recorded for this clonotype. The rearrangement uses TRBV4-3 and TRBJ2-3; D might be TRBD1 (6 bases). The germline V gene has CDR1 LGHNA and CDR2 YSLEER. V lost 1 base to trimming and J lost 0 bases, with 11 bases between them. The CDR3 length is 16 residues. In DNA, the CDR3 is TGCGCCAGCAGCCAAGGGACAGTCGCTAGCACAGATACGCAGTATTTT. This sequence encodes CASSQGTVASTDTQYF.

The chain recombines TRBV7-8 with TRBJ2-1; 16 bases align to TRBD2. This CDR3 has 15 residues. Germline CDR1 SGHVS, CDR2 FQNEAQ. V trimming: 4 bases; J trimming: 9 bases; junction bases outside the gene matches: 3. The CDR3 DNA follows: TGTGCCAGCAGCTCGGGACTAGCGGGAGGGGGTGAGCAGTTCTTC. This sequence encodes CASSSGLAGGGEQFF.

This clonotype was recorded at least ten times. The chain uses TRBV5-1 and TRBJ1-2, with 9 bases aligning to TRBD1. V lost 4 bases to trimming and J lost 2 bases; unmatched junction nucleotides: 3. CDR1 is SGHRS and CDR2 is YFSETQ in the germline V gene. The CDR3 is made up of 14 amino acids. CDR3 DNA sequence: TGCGCCAGCAGCATGGACAGGGGCAACTATGGCTACACCTTC. Protein product: CASSMDRGNYGYTF.

This clonotype was counted many times. CDR3 amino acids: CASRLLAEAFF. CDR3 coding DNA: TGTGCCAGCAGGCTTTTGGCTGAAGCTTTCTTT. The chain links TRBV7-9 to TRBJ1-1; no definite D call. The germline V gene encodes CDR1 SEHNR and CDR2 FQNEAQ (reference sequence). Trimming shortened V by 6 bases and J by 6 bases, and 8 bases separated the two germline ends. The CDR3 extends over 11 amino acids.

The chain uses TRBV12-3 or TRBV12-4 and TRBJ1-2; D unclear. This CDR3 is 15 amino acids long. V lost 1 base and J 0 bases, leaving 9 bases between the germline ends. CDR3 in amino acids: CASSLVGKANYGYTF. The CDR3 bases are TGTGCCAGCAGTTTAGTCGGCAAAGCTAACTATGGCTACACCTTC.

V usage is TRBV20-1 and J usage is TRBJ2-4; D might be TRBD1 (7 bases). V gave up 0 bases and J gave up 9 bases, with 21 bases separating them. The CDR3 runs to 16 residues. The germline V gene encodes CDR1 DFQATT and CDR2 SNEGSKA (reference sequence). The CDR3 is CSARDFGQEGEGIQYF. Written as DNA, the CDR3 is TGCAGTGCTAGAGATTTCGGACAGGAGGGGGAAGGCATTCAGTACTTC.

This clonotype was picked up a small number of times. The chain joins TRBV6-2 or TRBV6-3 to TRBJ2-1; TRBD2 matches 8 bases. CDR1 is MNHEY and CDR2 is SVGEGT in the germline V gene. Trimming took 2 bases from V and 8 from J; bases not matched to a gene: 11. CDR3 size: 16 residues. In DNA, the CDR3 is TGTGCCAGCAGTTACCCGAGCGGGAGTTTACCGGATGAGCAGTTCTTC. Protein sequence: CASSYPSGSLPDEQFF.

This clonotype was observed a few times. This chain joins TRBV27 and TRBJ2-3; the match to TRBD2 covers 10 bases. The CDR3 has 15 residues. J gave up 5 bases and V 5 bases, and 7 bases lay outside the gene matches. The germline CDR1 and CDR2 sequences are MNHEY and SMNVEV (reference sequence). For the CDR3, the DNA is TGTGCCAGCAGTCTGTTTAGCGGGAGGTTAGATACGCAGTATTTT. It codes for CASSLFSGRLDTQYF.

In regard to this clonotype: The junction and the germline gene differ at one end; a read error may be behind it. The genes are TRBV11-3 and TRBJ2-3; D not certain. There are 12 residues in the CDR3. Germline V CDR1 and CDR2: SGHNT, YENEEA. The CDR3 here is CAGSSNTDTQYF. The CDR3, as DNA: TGTGCCGGCAGCTCTAACACAGATACGCAGTATTTT.

This clonotype showed up many times. The V gene is TRBV3-1, the J gene TRBJ2-3, with no clear D. With 0 bases removed from V and 4 bases from J, the gap between germline ends came to 11 bases. Germline loops: CDR1 LGHDT, CDR2 YNNKEL (reference sequence). CDR3 length: 15 amino acids. CDR3 region: CASSQDYGVADTQYF. CDR3 bases: TGTGCCAGCAGCCAAGATTACGGCGTGGCAGATACGCAGTATTTT.

This chain connects TRBV11-3 to TRBJ1-6, with a possible D match to TRBD1 (6 bases). The CDR3 loop spans 14 amino acids. V was trimmed by 3 bases and J by 3 bases, leaving 6 bases between them. The V gene's germline CDR1 is SGHNT and CDR2 YENEEA. The CDR3 sequence: CASSLDSYNSPLHF. The CDR3 DNA follows: TGTGCCAGCAGCTTGGACAGCTATAATTCACCCCTCCACTTT.

This clonotype was seen a few times. J is TRBJ1-5 and V is TRBV6-2 or TRBV6-3; 7 nucleotides line up with TRBD1. The CDR3 covers 17 residues. Germline V CDR1 and CDR2: MNHEY, SVGEGT. The V segment lost 8 bases and the J segment 3 bases; nucleotides outside the gene matches: 16. The CDR3 DNA is TGTGCCAGCGCGGCACCAACAGACAGGGCCACCAATCAGCCCCAGCATTTT. Its protein product is CASAAPTDRATNQPQHF.

This clonotype was seen more than once but under ten times. The rearrangement links TRBV6-4 to TRBJ1-1; a weak D match, TRBD1 (6 bases). CDR1 MRHNA and CDR2 SNTAGT come from the germline V gene. The CDR3 spans 16 residues. Trimming took off 6 bases at V and 4 bases at J, with 21 bases between the two ends. CDR3 loop: CASSAQGRGAGTEAFF. The CDR3 nucleotides are TGTGCCAGCAGCGCACAGGGAAGGGGAGCGGGCACTGAAGCTTTCTTT.

This chain uses TRBV30 with TRBJ1-5, with D possibly TRBD1 on 6 matching bases. V shed 2 bases and J shed 8 bases, with 22 bases lying between them. Germline V lookup: CDR1 GTSNPN, CDR2 SVGIG (reference sequence). This CDR3 spans 16 amino acids. DNA for the CDR3: TGTGCCTGGAGTCTAGGGACGGGGGCCGGCGGGAAGCCCCAGCATTTT. Its translation is CAWSLGTGAGGKPQHF.

This clonotype has more than one count but fewer than ten. The gene calls are TRBV27 and TRBJ1-5; D remains unclear. Germline V gene sequence: CDR1 MNHEY, CDR2 SMNVEV (reference sequence). Trimming left V 6 bases short and J 3 bases short, with 6 bases between. The CDR3 is made up of 12 amino acids. CDR3 sequence (DNA): TGTGCCAGCAGCACGAACAATCAGCCCCAGCATTTT. Residues: CASSTNNQPQHF.

This clonotype was observed many times. This chain links TRBV12-3 or TRBV12-4 with TRBJ2-2; TRBD2 might be the D (6 bases). The CDR3 length is 13 residues. Trimming left V 5 bases short and J 6 bases short, with 10 bases between. The CDR3 sequence is CASSNRGSGELFF. The CDR3 nucleotides are TGTGCCAGCAGTAACCGGGGGTCCGGGGAGCTGTTTTTT.

This clonotype was seen many times. The chain joins TRBV27 to TRBJ2-7, with 8 bases lining up with TRBD2. Unmatched junction bases numbered 9, after V lost 5 bases and J lost 0 bases. Germline V gene lookup returns CDR1 MNHEY and CDR2 SMNVEV (reference sequence). CDR3 length equals 16 residues. The CDR3 DNA is TGTGCCAGCAGTACACATCGACTAGCGAACTCCTACGAGCAGTACTTC. It codes for CASSTHRLANSYEQYF.

The V gene is TRBV28, the J gene TRBJ2-5; 7 bases are shared with TRBD1. Germline assignment: CDR1 MDHEN and CDR2 SYDVKM. The CDR3 has 15 amino acids. J lost 1 base, V lost 2 bases, and 4 bases had no gene match. The CDR3 DNA sequence: TGTGCCAGCAGTTTAGTCGACAGGGTCCAAGAGACCCAGTACTTC. Its translation: CASSLVDRVQETQYF.